This T cell receptor beta chain comes out of a study of cytomegalovirus exposure and HLA in healthy donors. General study findings and limits: Roughly even sequencing depth across donors was the assumption behind the presence/absence analyses. Altogether, 150 to 200 TCR beta chains were recorded as cytomegalovirus-associated.

From germline, CDR1 is SGHRS and CDR2 YFSETQ. Trimming left V 4 bases short and J 7 bases short, with 15 bases between. The CDR3 sequence is 15 residues long. About this clone itself: Its cognate antigen is unknown.

The PCR used 60 Vbeta and 13 Jbeta primers. Profiled with immunoSEQ multiplex PCR; TCRdb holds only in-frame clones, not every one. The data show about 110,000 clones, approximately 70% seen once. Everyone who donated was a healthy bone marrow donor. The V gene is TRBV5-1, the J gene TRBJ1-6; TRBD1 might be the D (5 bases). This receptor was obtained from a woman aged 25-40 years in good health and CMV-seronegative. Sequences were obtained from PBMCs. CDR3: CASSGDSKGNSPLHF. CDR3 DNA: TGCGCCAGCAGCGGGGACTCTAAAGGGAATTCACCCCTCCACTTT.